The 10 T cell receptor beta chains given below trace back to one sample, sequenced in a study of CD8+ T cells in alopecia areata. RNA was isolated and reverse transcribed to cDNA, the sequencing template. Repertoires were generated with immunoSEQ multiplex PCR, while TCRdb's copy carries only in-frame clones and drops some. The sample lists more than 95,000 clones, 41% occurring once. Sequencing input: CD4+ T cells sorted from blood. Receptor source: a human donor with alopecia areata.

CDR3 DNA: TGCGCCAGCAGCCCAACTGGGGTATCCGCTGAAGCTTTCTTT. Translation: CASSPTGVSAEAFF. The rearrangement uses TRBV5-1 and TRBJ1-1; no clear D gene. The V end was cut by 4 bases, the J end by 6 bases, with 16 bases between. The CDR3 loop spans 14 amino acids. CDR1 and CDR2 (germline): SGHRS, YFSETQ.

A few counts support this clone. The chain joins TRBV5-6 to TRBJ2-2; possibly TRBD1 or TRBD2 for D (5 bases each). V shed 0 bases and J shed 6 bases, with 6 bases lying between them. The germline V gene encodes CDR1 SGHDT and CDR2 YYEEEE. The CDR3 is made up of 13 amino acids. The CDR3 spells CASSLVGPGELFF. CDR3 sequence (DNA): TGTGCCAGCAGCTTGGTGGGACCCGGGGAGCTGTTTTTT. The full variable domain, with the rest looked up from reference TRBV5-6 and TRBJ2-2, is DAGVTQSPTHLIKTRGQQVTLRCSPKSGHDTVSWYQQALGQGPQFIFQYYEEEERQRGNFPDRFSGHQFPNYSSELNVNALLLGDSALYLCASSLVGPGELFFGEGSRLTVL.

The chain employs TRBV28 and TRBJ1-5; 9 bases align to TRBD1. Unmatched junction bases numbered 1, after V lost 2 bases and J lost 5 bases. Per the germline V gene, CDR1 is MDHEN and CDR2 is SYDVKM. The length of the CDR3 is 14 residues. The CDR3 protein is CASSLRTGDQPQHF. CDR3 bases: TGTGCCAGCAGTTTAAGGACAGGGGATCAGCCCCAGCATTTT.

The chain links TRBV2 to TRBJ2-1; TRBD1 might be the D (5 bases). V was shortened by 1 base and J by 9 bases, with 13 bases between the two germline ends. The germline V gene has CDR1 SNHLY and CDR2 FYNNEI. CDR3 length: 14 residues. In nucleotides, the CDR3 is TGTGCCAGCAGTGAAGACAGGTTCGGGCTTGAGCAGTTCTTC. This encodes CASSEDRFGLEQFF.

The CDR3 DNA reads as TGTGCCAGCAGCTTAGCGGGAGATGTAGAGACCCAGTACTTC. This sequence encodes CASSLAGDVETQYF. V usage is TRBV7-2 and J usage is TRBJ2-5, with D perhaps TRBD2 (5 bases). The germline V and J ends were trimmed by 0 bases and 4 bases, with 9 bases remaining between them. Germline V gene lookup returns CDR1 SGHTA and CDR2 FQGNSA. This CDR3 has 14 residues.

This chain links TRBV4-3 with TRBJ2-5; TRBD2 agrees at 9 bases. The ends lost 4 bases at V and 0 bases at J; junction bases unmatched: 6. The CDR3 spans 16 residues. Germline CDR1 reads LGHNA; CDR2 reads YSLEER. In DNA, the CDR3 is TGCGCCAGCAGCCTACAAGCGGGGGGTGACCAAGAGACCCAGTACTTC. Protein: CASSLQAGGDQETQYF.

This clone has more than one count but fewer than ten. The V gene is TRBV28, the J gene TRBJ2-7; D possibly corresponds to TRBD1 (6 bases). The CDR3 has 15 residues. The V gene's germline CDR1 is MDHEN and CDR2 SYDVKM. Trimming left V 1 base short and J 6 bases short, with 16 bases between. The CDR3 sequence: CASSLFGQPLVEQYF. In DNA, the CDR3 is TGTGCCAGCAGTTTATTTGGACAGCCCCTTGTCGAGCAGTACTTC.

This clone was seen only a few times. The rearrangement links TRBV7-8 to TRBJ2-6, with D perhaps TRBD1 (6 bases). Germline assignment: CDR1 SGHVS and CDR2 FQNEAQ. The CDR3 is 16 amino acids. Trimming pared 4 bases from V and 1 base from J, leaving 11 bases between. The CDR3 coding sequence is TGTGCCAGCAGCTCGACCAGGGGATCTGGGGCCAACGTCCTGACTTTC. Amino acids: CASSSTRGSGANVLTF.

The sample holds a few counts of this clone. The V call is TRBV30, the J call TRBJ2-1, with TRBD1 identical over 7 bases. The CDR3 runs 14 residues. The ends lost 5 bases at V and 6 bases at J; junction bases unmatched: 10. CDR1 and CDR2 (germline): GTSNPN, SVGIG (reference sequence). CDR3 coding DNA: TGTGCCTGGGCCCGACAGGGTATCGGCAATGAGCAGTTCTTC. Its protein is CAWARQGIGNEQFF. The entire variable domain, with the rest obtained from reference TRBV30 and TRBJ2-1, is as follows: SQTIHQWPATLVQPVGSPLSLECTVEGTSNPNLYWYRQAAGRGLQLLFYSVGIGQISSEVPQNLSASRPQDRQFILSSKKLLLSDSGFYLCAWARQGIGNEQFFGPGTRLTVL.

J is TRBJ2-7 and V is TRBV2; D not resolved. The V gene lost 10 bases and the J gene lost 3 bases, with 19 bases spanning the gap. Looked up from germline, CDR1 is SNHLY and CDR2 is FYNNEI. This CDR3 is built from 14 residues. For the CDR3, the DNA is TGTGCCACTATATACCCGGGCCCTAGCTACGAGCAGTACTTC. Translated: CATIYPGPSYEQYF.